The rows below give T cell receptor beta chains drawn from one sample of a study of blood T cell repertoires in COVID-19. Measured with immunoSEQ multiplex PCR; TCRdb has only the in-frame clones, and not every one. The sample holds roughly 150,000 clones, roughly 80% seen once. Sequenced input: peripheral blood. The receptors originated from a man between 65 and 85 years old with acute or convalescent COVID-19. Both conserved end residues are part of each CDR3.

J: TRBJ2-7
V: TRBV12-3/TRBV12-4
CDR3: CASNRDNLGEQYF

J: TRBJ2-5
V: TRBV19
CDR3: CASSIIVQETQYF

J: TRBJ1-3
V: TRBV12-5
CDR3: CASAGGAGRNTIYF

J: TRBJ1-4
V: TRBV12-5
CDR3: CASGPSVTPEKLFF

J: TRBJ2-6
V: TRBV3-1/TRBV3-2
CDR3: CASSHQAPSGANVLTF

J: TRBJ1-1
V: TRBV28
CDR3: CASSLSGSNTEAFF

J: TRBJ2-6
V: TRBV4-1
CDR3: CASSQDSGGSGANVLTF

J: TRBJ2-4
V: TRBV7-2
CDR3: CASSLASRGQGSNIQYF

J: TRBJ1-4
V: TRBV18
CDR3: CASSPPGRANEKLFF

J: TRBJ1-2
V: TRBV10-3
CDR3: CAISGQGVYYGYTF

J: TRBJ2-3
V: TRBV5-1
CDR3: CASSLGFAGTSGADTQYF

J: TRBJ1-4
V: TRBV3-1/TRBV3-2
CDR3: CASSRDRNNEKLFF

J: TRBJ2-7
V: TRBV4-2
CDR3: CASSQDLVVPYYEQYF

J: TRBJ2-1
V: TRBV14
CDR3: CASSPLQGNEQFF

J: TRBJ1-1
V: TRBV10-3
CDR3: CAIATANSPEAFF

J: TRBJ2-5
V: TRBV18
CDR3: CASSLRGQETQYF

J: TRBJ1-3
V: TRBV6-1
CDR3: CASSERTGRGNTIYF

J: TRBJ2-5
V: TRBV18
CDR3: CASSPPGQAQETQYF

J: TRBJ2-3
V: TRBV29-1
CDR3: CSVHWGQGTDTQYF

J: TRBJ1-6
V: TRBV24-1
CDR3: CATNSGDYNSPLHF

J: TRBJ2-5
V: TRBV2
CDR3: CASRVTSAGAQYF

J: TRBJ2-7
V: TRBV3-1/TRBV3-2
CDR3: CASSQDTGRGREQYF

J: TRBJ1-4
V: TRBV9
CDR3: CASSVDVKRDEKLFF

J: TRBJ2-1
V: TRBV7-6
CDR3: CASSVTSGLYNEQFF

J: TRBJ1-4
V: TRBV5-1
CDR3: CASRDSSGDDYLFF

J: TRBJ1-1
V: TRBV19
CDR3: CASIDLNTEAFF

J: TRBJ1-4
V: TRBV25-1
CDR3: CASSPGLPTNEKLFF